The T cell receptor beta chain under discussion was sequenced for a study of cytomegalovirus exposure and HLA in healthy donors. Across the study: The same platform as the roughly 670 first-cohort repertoires was used for the 130 or so validation repertoires, a later analysis reported. Study-wide results and limits: Cytomegalovirus status, reportedly, was diagnosed with high specificity and sensitivity by the classifier. Listed as cytomegalovirus-associated were 150 or so TCR beta chains.

The data were produced by immunoSEQ multiplex PCR, yet TCRdb's version contains in-frame clones alone and is incomplete. Among 250,000 to 300,000 clones listed, around 91% were seen once. These donors were members of the approximately 110-subject validation cohort, a group separate from the approximately 700-subject first cohort. V lost 2 bases and J 0 bases, leaving 7 bases between the germline ends. Germline values: CDR1 SGHAT, CDR2 FQNNGV. This CDR3 is 14 amino acids long. As regards this clone: Its antigen is as yet unknown.

This TCR derives from a woman under 30 in good health and CMV-seronegative. The chain carries TRBV11-2 and TRBJ1-1, with D maybe TRBD1 (5 bases). The specimen was PBMCs. CDR3 region: CASSLQGLNTEAFF. The CDR3, as DNA: TGTGCCAGCAGCTTACAGGGATTGAACACTGAAGCTTTCTTT.